These 27 T cell receptor beta chains originate from one sample sequenced in a study of Ad26.COV2.S vaccination and SARS-CoV-2 variants. Treatment specified: about 20 received Ad26.COV2.S at low or high dose, single or two shots; 5 received placebo; per-sample allocation not given. Samples came from day 63 after the first vaccine or placebo injection. Here immunoSEQ multiplex PCR was the method, and the copy in TCRdb shows in-frame clones only, minus some. The repertoire consists of roughly 420,000 clones, with roughly 88% occurring once and the leading ten covering less than 4.5%. The specimen comprised peripheral blood, sampled in a trial of Ad26.COV2.S vaccine versus placebo. These receptors came from a person between 18 and 60 years old who received the Ad26.COV2.S COVID-19 vaccine or a placebo.

The chain recombines TRBV19 with TRBJ1-5; 7 nucleotides align to TRBD1. The CDR3 length is 15 residues. CDR1 and CDR2 (germline): LNHDA, SQIVND (reference sequence). The J segment lost 6 bases and the V segment lost 6 bases, leaving 11 bases of the junction unmatched. The CDR3 DNA sequence: TGTGCCAGTAGCACGGGCGACAGGGCGGGTCAGCCCCAGCATTTT. Translated: CASSTGDRAGQPQHF.

V usage is TRBV5-1 and J usage is TRBJ2-1; 15 bases line up with TRBD2. After removal of 4 bases from V and 2 bases from J, the junction contained 1 base not matched to a gene. Germline V gene lookup returns CDR1 SGHRS and CDR2 YFSETQ. The CDR3 is 16 residues long. CDR3 nucleotides: TGCGCCAGCAGCCGGACTAGCGGGGGGGCCTACAATGAGCAGTTCTTC. This gives the protein CASSRTSGGAYNEQFF.

The chain is built from TRBV4-3 and TRBJ2-7, with D possibly matching TRBD1 (6 bases). Trimming removed 1 base from V and 3 bases from J, with 10 bases in between. Per the germline V gene, CDR1 is LGHNA and CDR2 is YSLEER. This CDR3 contains 14 residues. The CDR3 spells CASSQGQDGYEQYF. CDR3 nucleotides: TGCGCCAGCAGCCAAGGACAGGACGGCTACGAGCAGTACTTC.

V gene TRBV20-1 combines with J gene TRBJ2-7, with D hard to call. Germline lookup yields CDR1 DFQATT and CDR2 SNEGSKA (reference sequence). CDR3 length equals 11 residues. CDR3 loop: CSLGSTYEQYF. As DNA, the CDR3 is TGCAGCCTGGGCAGTACCTACGAGCAGTACTTC.

The V and J genes are TRBV19 and TRBJ2-7; either TRBD1 or TRBD2 may supply D (5 bases each). The CDR3 length is 13 residues. V was pared by 3 bases and J by 6 bases, with 12 bases between. Germline loops: CDR1 LNHDA, CDR2 SQIVND (reference sequence). The CDR3 coding sequence is TGTGCCAGTAGTATGGGGCTAGCAGGCGAGCAGTACTTC. Protein sequence: CASSMGLAGEQYF.

The genes are TRBV28 and TRBJ2-3; 8 bases are a match to TRBD1. CDR1 and CDR2 (germline): MDHEN, SYDVKM. CDR3 length equals 17 residues. The V gene end was trimmed by 5 bases and the J gene end by 2 bases; junction bases not matched to a gene: 12. In nucleotides, the CDR3 is TGTGCCAGCAGTCCCCGAACCAGACAGGGGCCCACAGATACGCAGTATTTT. This codes for CASSPRTRQGPTDTQYF.

The J gene is TRBJ1-3, the V gene TRBV5-4; 10 nucleotides match TRBD1. Unmatched junction bases numbered 3, after V lost 4 bases and J lost 2 bases. There are 15 residues in the CDR3. Germline CDR1 SGHNT, CDR2 YYREEE (reference sequence). The CDR3 DNA reads as TGTGCCAGCAGCGATGGGACAGGGGCTGGAAACACCATATATTTT. This encodes CASSDGTGAGNTIYF.

This clone was seen a few times. J is TRBJ2-1 and V is TRBV7-2; perhaps TRBD1 as D (6 bases). Germline values: CDR1 SGHTA, CDR2 FQGNSA. This CDR3 has 14 residues. Trimming removed 1 base at V and 10 bases at J, with 14 bases between. The CDR3 nucleotides are TGTGCCAGCAGCTTAGTAGTCAGGGGACGAGAGCAGTTCTTC. Protein: CASSLVVRGREQFF.

Comments on this clone: This sample also contains other DNA sequences that code for the same CDR3. V is TRBV7-9 and J is TRBJ2-3; 10 positions match TRBD1. This CDR3 is built from 15 residues. Germline CDR1 is SEHNR and CDR2 is FQNEAQ (reference sequence). With 3 bases clipped from V and 3 bases from J, the junction kept 3 bases outside the gene matches. The CDR3 bases are TGTGCCAGCAGCTTTCGGACAGGGGGGACAGATACGCAGTATTTT. As protein: CASSFRTGGTDTQYF.

A note on this clone: In the same sample, other DNA sequences code for this CDR3. The CDR3 bases are TGTGCCTGGAGGGGCGGCAGCAATCAGCCCCAGCATTTT. Protein product: CAWRGGSNQPQHF. V gene TRBV30 combines with J gene TRBJ1-5; the D is unclear. V dropped 3 bases and J dropped 1 base, with 7 bases sitting between them. There are 13 residues in the CDR3. The germline V gene encodes CDR1 GTSNPN and CDR2 SVGIG (reference sequence).

The J gene is TRBJ2-7, the V gene TRBV12-2. TRBV12-2 is a recognized pseudogene. The CDR3 spans 16 residues. The DNA of the CDR3 is TGTGCAAGTCGCTCCCTACTGAATCCGGGCATCTACGAGCAGTACTTC. It is translated as CASRSLLNPGIYEQYF.

This chain joins TRBV4-3 and TRBJ1-5, with D tentatively TRBD1 (5 bases). This CDR3 has 15 amino acids. Germline-derived CDR1 and CDR2 are LGHNA and YSLEER. V lost 3 bases, J lost 0 bases, and 9 bases lay in between. In DNA, the CDR3 is TGCGCCAGCAGCCAGGCAGGGTATAGCAATCAGCCCCAGCATTTT. The encoded protein is CASSQAGYSNQPQHF.

This clone has only a few counts. This chain links TRBV27 with TRBJ2-3, with D possibly being TRBD1 (6 bases). The CDR3 totals 15 residues. The V end was cut by 2 bases, the J end by 2 bases, with 11 bases between. The germline V gene has CDR1 MNHEY and CDR2 SMNVEV (reference sequence). CDR3 DNA: TGTGCCAGCAGTTTACAGGGGCCTTACACAGATACGCAGTATTTT. It yields the protein CASSLQGPYTDTQYF.

This sequence joins TRBV6-6 and TRBJ2-5, with D possibly being TRBD2 (6 bases). Per germline, CDR1 MNHNY and CDR2 SVGAGI (reference sequence). CDR3 length: 14 amino acids. The germline V and J ends were trimmed by 7 bases and 5 bases, with 17 bases remaining between them. The CDR3 here is CASTATGVAETQYF. For the CDR3, the DNA is TGTGCCAGCACCGCCACGGGGGTGGCTGAGACCCAGTACTTC.

This chain joins TRBV7-2 and TRBJ2-1; 8 nucleotides agree with TRBD1. The length of the CDR3 is 13 residues. Germline lookup yields CDR1 SGHTA and CDR2 FQGNSA. V dropped 5 bases and J dropped 9; count of bases not matched to a gene: 6. CDR3 sequence (DNA): TGTGCCAGCAGCGCCCGGACAGGGATTGAGCAGTTCTTC. This encodes CASSARTGIEQFF. Using reference TRBV7-2 and TRBJ2-1 for the parts outside the CDR3, the full variable domain is GAGVSQSPSNKVTEKGKDVELRCDPISGHTALYWYRQSLGQGLEFLIYFQGNSAPDKSGLPSDRFSAERTGGSVSTLTIQRTQQEDSAVYLCASSARTGIEQFFGPGTRLTVL.

There are a few counts of this clone. J is TRBJ2-2 and V is TRBV7-2; the match to TRBD1 covers 8 bases. CDR1 is SGHTA, CDR2 FQGNSA, per germline. This CDR3 region has 16 residues. Trimming at V came to 6 bases and at J to 7 bases, leaving 13 bases not matched to a gene. CDR3 sequence (DNA): TGTGCCAGCAGACAAGACTCAGGGGGCCTGATCGGGGAGCTGTTTTTT. Translated, it gives CASRQDSGGLIGELFF.

This rearrangement joins TRBV7-8 to TRBJ1-1; perhaps TRBD1 as D (5 bases). The CDR3 consists of 14 residues. V lost 7 bases and J lost 5, with 17 bases in between. The germline gives CDR1 SGHVS, CDR2 FQNEAQ. The CDR3 nucleotides are TGTGCCAGCACCTCAGCAGGGAAGAAGACTGAAGCTTTCTTT. Protein sequence: CASTSAGKKTEAFF. The variable domain in full, with the rest retrieved from reference TRBV7-8 and TRBJ1-1, is GAGVSQSPRYKVAKRGQDVALRCDPISGHVSLFWYQQALGQGPEFLTYFQNEAQLDKSGLPSDRFFAERPEGSVSTLKIQRTQQEDSAVYLCASTSAGKKTEAFFGQGTRLTVV.

The rearrangement uses TRBV6-5 and TRBJ1-1; 9 bases agree with TRBD1. CDR1 is MNHEY, CDR2 SVGAGI, per germline. V was clipped by 5 bases and J by 3 bases; unmatched bases: 4. This CDR3 comprises 14 residues. CDR3 nucleotide sequence: TGTGCCAGCAGTCACAGGGGGCCGTACACTGAAGCTTTCTTT. Protein sequence: CASSHRGPYTEAFF.

In the case of this clone: Other DNA sequences in this sample translate to the same CDR3. The chain uses TRBV11-2 and TRBJ2-7; unclear D gene. This CDR3 spans 11 amino acids. Trimming removed 4 bases at V and 4 bases at J, with 5 bases between. Germline CDR1 reads SGHAT; CDR2 reads FQNNGV. This CDR3 reads CASSSYYEQYF. CDR3 sequence (DNA): TGTGCCAGCAGCTCTTATTACGAGCAGTACTTC.

CDR3 region: CASSPWKPDTQYF. Here the CDR3 DNA reads TGTGCCAGCAGCCCCTGGAAGCCAGATACGCAGTATTTT. This chain joins TRBV7-9 and TRBJ2-3, with D uncertain. This CDR3 contains 13 residues. Germline V gene sequence: CDR1 SEHNR, CDR2 FQNEAQ (reference sequence). Trimming shortened V by 5 bases and J by 4 bases, and 10 bases separated the two germline ends.

The gene calls are TRBV10-3 and TRBJ2-3; 10 bases agree with TRBD2. The CDR3 consists of 15 residues. J lost 3 bases, V lost 2 bases, and 2 bases had no gene match. Germline CDR1 is ENHRY and CDR2 is SYGVKD. The CDR3 sequence: CAISEGLAETDTQYF. CDR3 nucleotide sequence: TGTGCCATCAGTGAGGGACTAGCGGAAACAGATACGCAGTATTTT.

As to this clone: One end of the junction fails to match germline, which may point to a read error. For the CDR3, the DNA is TGTGCTAGCAGCTTAGCGGAACAGTACTTC. This gives the protein CASSLAEQYF. V and J are TRBV7-7 and TRBJ2-7, with TRBD2 as a possible D gene (6 bases). The CDR3 is 10 residues long. Per germline, CDR1 SSHAT and CDR2 FNYEAQ (reference sequence).

The V and J genes are TRBV5-6 and TRBJ1-5; no firm D call. With 4 bases removed from V and 4 bases from J, the gap between germline ends came to 12 bases. The CDR3 runs to 14 residues. Germline CDR1 and CDR2: SGHDT and YYEEEE. The CDR3 region is CASSLGTLNQPQHF. CDR3 nucleotide sequence: TGTGCCAGCAGCCTAGGTACTCTTAATCAGCCCCAGCATTTT.

The V and J genes are TRBV27 and TRBJ1-5; TRBD1 matches 9 bases. The CDR3 contains 14 residues. V shed 8 bases, J shed 6 bases, and the junction held 8 bases outside the gene matches. Germline lookup yields CDR1 MNHEY and CDR2 SMNVEV (reference sequence). The CDR3 DNA sequence: TGTGCCAGCTCGGACAGGGGTCGAGGTCAGCCCCAGCATTTT. Translation: CASSDRGRGQPQHF.

This clone was recorded only once. CDR3 protein: CASSIDHGRVQFF. The CDR3, as DNA: TGTGCCAGTAGTATAGATCATGGCAGGGTGCAGTTCTTC. This chain joins TRBV19 and TRBJ2-1; D may be TRBD1 (5 bases). Per the germline V gene, CDR1 is LNHDA and CDR2 is SQIVND (reference sequence). The CDR3 extends over 13 amino acids. V was shortened by 0 bases and J by 12 bases, with 12 bases between the two germline ends.

The CDR3 reads CASSVRDRYPPNEQFF. CDR3 DNA: TGTGCCAGTAGTGTCCGGGACAGATATCCCCCCAATGAGCAGTTCTTC. The chain couples TRBV19 to TRBJ2-1; TRBD1 matches at 7 bases. The CDR3 is made up of 16 amino acids. Unmatched junction bases numbered 13, after V lost 5 bases and J lost 6 bases. Germline V gene lookup returns CDR1 LNHDA and CDR2 SQIVND (reference sequence).

The V gene is TRBV5-4, the J gene TRBJ2-1; the D gene could be TRBD1 or TRBD2 (5 bases each). There are 15 residues in the CDR3. CDR1 is SGHNT and CDR2 is YYREEE in the germline V gene (reference sequence). Between the trimmed V and J ends, which lost 0 bases and 0 bases, there was a span of 7 bases. The CDR3 coding sequence is TGTGCCAGCAGCTTGGTCGGGGCCTCCTACAATGAGCAGTTCTTC. It codes for CASSLVGASYNEQFF.